This section outlines one T cell receptor beta chain sequence together with its context. The data were obtained in a study of STAT5B mutations in CD4+ large granular lymphocyte leukemia. V trimming: 4 bases; J trimming: 5 bases; junction bases outside the gene matches: 11. The V gene's germline CDR1 is SGHRS and CDR2 YFSETQ. This CDR3 is 16 amino acids long. Clones were read by immunoSEQ multiplex PCR, and TCRdb kept only the in-frame ones, dropping some. The sample records under 40,000 clones, 65% to 80% being singletons. This chain links TRBV5-1 with TRBJ2-2; 7 bases map to TRBD1. What was sequenced was CD4+ T cells from blood buffy coats. This receptor was identified in a human donor in good health. DNA of the CDR3: TGCGCCAGCAGCCCCAGGGGGAGAGATGGGACCGGGGAGCTGTTTTTT. Residues: CASSPRGRDGTGELFF. The whole variable domain, filled in from reference TRBV5-1 and TRBJ2-2, reads KAGVTQTPRYLIKTRGQQVTLSCSPISGHRSVSWYQQTPGQGLQFLFEYFSETQRNKGNFPGRFSGRQFSNSRSEMNVSTLELGDSALYLCASSPRGRDGTGELFFGEGSRLTVL.